This T cell receptor beta chain originates from a study of early T cells in non-severe SARS-CoV-2 infection. Study in general: Bulk RNA taken from unsorted whole blood was sequenced, leaving chains unpaired.

Study observations and caveats: Reliance on VDJdb matching favored anti-spike CD8 responses; private and CD4 specificities were missed.

Trimming left V 7 bases short and J 6 bases short, with 19 bases between. The CDR3 sequence is 14 residues long. The V gene's germline CDR1 is DFQATT and CDR2 SNEGSKA (reference sequence). Researchers tagged individual cDNA molecules with unique molecular identifiers. TCRdb reprocessed the 5' RACE reads with MiXCR, giving one entry per CDR3 protein. The table shows about 21,000 distinct CDR3 sequences, with about 4% occurring only once. Ten or more counts support this clonotype. Its antigen remains unidentified. The origin of this receptor is an adult who was a healthcare worker with PCR-confirmed SARS-CoV-2 infection or an uninfected control (not recorded which). This chain joins TRBV20-1 and TRBJ2-1; no clear D. Material for sequencing was whole blood. The CDR3 sequence: CSVATIGFGNEQFF. The CDR3 bases are TGCAGTGTCGCAACAATCGGGTTTGGCAATGAGCAGTTCTTC.